The TCR beta chain under discussion was sequenced for a study of human T cells and chemical hapten exposure. This clonotype was counted many times. The CDR3 contains 15 residues. The germline V gene has CDR1 SNHLY and CDR2 FYNNEI. The V gene lost 7 bases and the J gene lost 4 bases, with 19 bases spanning the gap. The time point: patch test 3, about 24 weeks after DPC sensitization. The treatment here: therapeutic diphenylcyclopropenone sensitization with weekly scalp DPC. TCRdb processed the RACE reads anew with MiXCR; each CDR3 protein has one entry. Of roughly 64,000 distinct CDR3 sequences detected, roughly 9.6% appear once; the ten largest clones hold approximately 2.2%.

V usage is TRBV2 and J usage is TRBJ1-2; D is unresolved. The clonotype comes from a woman in her twenties or thirties with alopecia areata. Some clones in this sample may be carry-over from other donors' samples. Sequencing was performed on whole blood, taken in connection with sensitization to the hapten diphenylcyclopropenone (DPC). The CDR3 protein is CASIGGVGFSYGYTF. As DNA, the CDR3 is TGTGCCAGCATAGGCGGAGTAGGATTCAGCTATGGCTACACCTTC.